What follows are 14 T cell receptor beta chains derived from one specimen sequenced in a study of cytomegalovirus exposure and HLA in healthy donors (TCRdb year 2017). The method was the immunoSEQ multiplex PCR assay. The multiplex PCR relied on a mix of 60 forward primers for TCR Vbeta segments and 13 reverse primers for TCR Jbeta segments. TCRdb carries this immuneACCESS record with in-frame sequences only. Its versions omit some clonotypes, under half of them owing to an unresolved V gene in the studies checked, with the rest unexplained. Here the sample has more than 95,000 clones; 50% to 65% occur a single time. Jointly, the top ten make up roughly 9% of the sample. Sequencing input: PBMCs. The receptor source for this set is a middle-aged woman in good health and CMV-seropositive.

This chain links TRBV4-1 with TRBJ2-1, with 9 bases fitting TRBD2. This CDR3 is 16 amino acids long. The junction had 7 bases not matched to a gene; V was cut back by 1 base and J by 6 bases. Germline V lookup: CDR1 MGHRA, CDR2 YSYEKL. The CDR3, as DNA: TGCGCCAGCAGCCAAGGGAAAGGGACTAGCAGCAATGAGCAGTTCTTC. Amino acids: CASSQGKGTSSNEQFF.

The chain links TRBV11-2 to TRBJ2-4; D unclear. CDR1 SGHAT and CDR2 FQNNGV come from the germline V gene. Deletions cut 1 base from V and 1 base from J, with 5 bases between. The CDR3 length is 14 residues. In DNA, the CDR3 is TGTGCCAGCAGCTTAGTCTCGGCCAAAAACATTCAGTACTTC. This translates into CASSLVSAKNIQYF.

The V and J genes are TRBV4-3 and TRBJ1-1; 10 bases map to TRBD1. Looked up from germline, CDR1 is LGHNA and CDR2 is YSLEER. J was trimmed by 4 bases and V by 0 bases; bases with no gene match: 11. The CDR3 extends over 18 amino acids. CDR3 amino acids: CASSQEILGQGVSTEAFF. The DNA of the CDR3 is TGCGCCAGCAGCCAAGAGATTTTAGGACAGGGGGTATCCACTGAAGCTTTCTTT.

The rearrangement joins TRBV29-1 to TRBJ2-7, with D possibly being TRBD2 (5 bases). Germline V gene data show CDR1 as SQVTM and CDR2 as ANQGSEA. V gave up 0 bases and J gave up 1 base, with 10 bases separating them. There are 14 residues in the CDR3. This CDR3 reads CSVEEYGESYEQYF. In DNA, the CDR3 is TGCAGCGTTGAAGAGTACGGGGAGTCCTACGAGCAGTACTTC.

The chain links TRBV5-4 to TRBJ2-7; 9 bases fit TRBD1. The length of the CDR3 is 16 residues. The V segment lost 0 bases and the J segment 6 bases; nucleotides outside the gene matches: 10. CDR1 and CDR2 from the germline V gene are SGHNT and YYREEE (reference sequence). CDR3 coding DNA: TGTGCCAGCAGCTTGGGGGGGGACAGGGTACTCGGCGAGCAGTACTTC. Protein: CASSLGGDRVLGEQYF.

The rearrangement links TRBV6-1 to TRBJ2-7; 7 bases align to TRBD2. The CDR3 loop spans 14 amino acids. CDR1 and CDR2 from the germline V gene are MNHNS and SASEGT. The ends lost 11 bases at V and 1 base at J; junction bases unmatched: 11. Here the CDR3 reads CASEAGRSSYEQYF. The CDR3 DNA follows: TGTGCCTCCGAGGCCGGGAGGTCGTCCTACGAGCAGTACTTC.

The chain recombines TRBV2 with TRBJ2-5; 7 bases line up with TRBD2. The CDR3 runs 15 residues. V was clipped by 3 bases and J by 3 bases; unmatched bases: 7. CDR1 and CDR2 (germline): SNHLY, FYNNEI. CDR3 residues: CASSDTLAVKETQYF. The CDR3 coding sequence is TGTGCCAGCAGTGATACCCTAGCGGTTAAAGAGACCCAGTACTTC.

A note on this clone: An end of the junction differs from the germline gene, which may be a read error. This chain connects TRBV7-9 to TRBJ2-7, with a possible D match to TRBD2 (6 bases). The V gene's germline CDR1 is SEHNR and CDR2 FQNEAQ (reference sequence). This CDR3 contains 12 residues. CDR3 sequence reads: CSSGGRKNEQYF. Written as DNA, the CDR3 is TGTTCCAGCGGTGGGAGGAAGAACGAGCAGTACTTC.

J is TRBJ2-7 and V is TRBV14; 9 bases are shared with TRBD1. CDR1 and CDR2 from the germline V gene are SGHDN and FVKESK. V trimming: 3 bases; J trimming: 4 bases; junction bases outside the gene matches: 13. CDR3 length: 17 residues. Here the CDR3 reads CASSHGDPIQGAYEQYF. The CDR3, as DNA: TGTGCCAGCAGCCATGGGGACCCGATACAGGGGGCGTACGAGCAGTACTTC. The full variable domain, completed using reference TRBV14 and TRBJ2-7, is EAGVTQFPSHSVIEKGQTVTLRCDPISGHDNLYWYRRVMGKEIKFLLHFVKESKQDESGMPNNRFLAERTGGTYSTLKVQPAELEDSGVYFCASSHGDPIQGAYEQYFGPGTRLTVT.

This clone was seen a handful of times. The chain recombines TRBV2 with TRBJ2-7, with a weak D call TRBD2 (6 bases). This CDR3 is 14 amino acids long. Per germline, CDR1 SNHLY and CDR2 FYNNEI. V lost 3 bases and J lost 4, with 13 bases in between. CDR3 region: CASSDASDGYEQYF. DNA of the CDR3: TGTGCCAGCAGTGACGCTAGCGACGGGTACGAGCAGTACTTC.

This sequence joins TRBV4-1 and TRBJ1-2, with 8 bases fitting TRBD1. CDR1 and CDR2 (germline): MGHRA, YSYEKL. V gave up 0 bases and J gave up 7 bases; unmatched junction bases: 7. The CDR3 covers 15 residues. The CDR3 nucleotides are TGCGCCAGCAGCCAAGATTCAGGGGGCATGCTTGGCTACACCTTC. Its protein product is CASSQDSGGMLGYTF.

The J gene is TRBJ1-1, the V gene TRBV4-3; weak D call: TRBD1 (6 bases). The germline V and J ends were trimmed by 0 bases and 6 bases, with 14 bases remaining between them. Germline CDR1 and CDR2: LGHNA and YSLEER. This CDR3 contains 15 residues. As DNA, the CDR3 is TGCGCCAGCAGCCAAGATCGGGCAGGGACATCTGAAGCTTTCTTT. This encodes CASSQDRAGTSEAFF.

V usage is TRBV4-3 and J usage is TRBJ2-2; 14 positions agree with TRBD2. The CDR3 is 17 residues long. J was trimmed by 4 bases and V by 4 bases; bases with no gene match: 5. Germline CDR1 LGHNA, CDR2 YSLEER. CDR3 bases: TGCGCCAGCAGCCCCCGACTAGCGGGAGGGTTCACCGGGGAGCTGTTTTTT. Encoded protein: CASSPRLAGGFTGELFF.

J is TRBJ2-5 and V is TRBV19; a weak D match, TRBD2 (5 bases). The last part of the DNA fits TRBJ2-7 better; the J call may be wrong. Germline V lookup: CDR1 LNHDA, CDR2 SQIVND (reference sequence). The CDR3 loop spans 15 amino acids. The CDR3 sequence: CASSIVLTTSYEQYF. The CDR3 DNA reads TGTGCCAGTAGTATAGTATTGACTACTTCCTACGAGCAGTACTTC.